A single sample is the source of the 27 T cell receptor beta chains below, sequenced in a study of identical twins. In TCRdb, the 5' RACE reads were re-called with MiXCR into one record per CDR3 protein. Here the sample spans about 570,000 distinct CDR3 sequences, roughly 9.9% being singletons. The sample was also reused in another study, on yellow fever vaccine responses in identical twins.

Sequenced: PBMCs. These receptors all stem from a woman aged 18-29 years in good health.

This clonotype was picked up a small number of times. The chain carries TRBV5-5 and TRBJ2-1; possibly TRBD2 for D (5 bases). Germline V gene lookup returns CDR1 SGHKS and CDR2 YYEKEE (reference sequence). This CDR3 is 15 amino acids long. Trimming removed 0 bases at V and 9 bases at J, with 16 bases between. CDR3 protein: CASSLDNLLEGEQFF. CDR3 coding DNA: TGTGCCAGCAGCTTGGACAACCTCCTCGAGGGTGAGCAGTTCTTC.

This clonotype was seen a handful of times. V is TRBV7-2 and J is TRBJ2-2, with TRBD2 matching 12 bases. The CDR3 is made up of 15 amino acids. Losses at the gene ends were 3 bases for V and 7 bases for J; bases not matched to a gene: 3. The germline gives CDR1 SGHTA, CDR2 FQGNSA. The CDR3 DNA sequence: TGTGCCAGCAGCTTCCTAGCGGGGGGGGTCGGGGAGCTGTTTTTT. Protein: CASSFLAGGVGELFF. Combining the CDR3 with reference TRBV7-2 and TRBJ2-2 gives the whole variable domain GAGVSQSPSNKVTEKGKDVELRCDPISGHTALYWYRQSLGQGLEFLIYFQGNSAPDKSGLPSDRFSAERTGGSVSTLTIQRTQQEDSAVYLCASSFLAGGVGELFFGEGSRLTVL.

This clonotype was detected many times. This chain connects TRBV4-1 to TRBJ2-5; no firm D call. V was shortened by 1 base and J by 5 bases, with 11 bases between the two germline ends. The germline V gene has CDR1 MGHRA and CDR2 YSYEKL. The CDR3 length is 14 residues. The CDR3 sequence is CASSQAHILETQYF. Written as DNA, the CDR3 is TGCGCCAGCAGCCAAGCCCACATTCTCGAGACCCAGTACTTC.

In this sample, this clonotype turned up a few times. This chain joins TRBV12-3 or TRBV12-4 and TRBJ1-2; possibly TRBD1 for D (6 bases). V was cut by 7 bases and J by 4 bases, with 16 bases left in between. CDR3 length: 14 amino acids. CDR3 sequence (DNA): TGTGCCAGCATTCCAACAGGGACCTCCTATGGCTACACCTTC. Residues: CASIPTGTSYGYTF.

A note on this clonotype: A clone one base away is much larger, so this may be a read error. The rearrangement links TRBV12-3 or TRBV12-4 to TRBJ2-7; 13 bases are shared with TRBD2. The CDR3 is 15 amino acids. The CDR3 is CAISPTSGRVYEQYF. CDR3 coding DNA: TGTGCCATCAGTCCCACTAGCGGGAGGGTATACGAGCAGTACTTC.

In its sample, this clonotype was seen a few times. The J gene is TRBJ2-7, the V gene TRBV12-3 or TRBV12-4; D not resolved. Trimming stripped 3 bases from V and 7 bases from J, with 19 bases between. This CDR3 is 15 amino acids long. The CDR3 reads CASSFNLAPLREQYF. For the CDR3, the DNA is TGTGCCAGCAGTTTTAACCTGGCGCCCCTTCGGGAGCAGTACTTC.

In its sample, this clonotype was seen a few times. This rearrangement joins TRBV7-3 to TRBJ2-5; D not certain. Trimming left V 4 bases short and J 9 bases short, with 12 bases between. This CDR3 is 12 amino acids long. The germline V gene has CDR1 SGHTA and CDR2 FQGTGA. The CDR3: CASSSPVAAQYF. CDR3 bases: TGTGCCAGCAGCTCTCCCGTTGCTGCCCAGTACTTC.

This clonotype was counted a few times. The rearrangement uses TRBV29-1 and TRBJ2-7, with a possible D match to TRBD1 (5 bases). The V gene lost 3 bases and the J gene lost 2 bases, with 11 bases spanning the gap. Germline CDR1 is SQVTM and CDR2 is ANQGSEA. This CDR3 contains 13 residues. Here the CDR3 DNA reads TGCAGCGTTGAGAAACAGGCTACCTACGAGCAGTACTTC. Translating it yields CSVEKQATYEQYF.

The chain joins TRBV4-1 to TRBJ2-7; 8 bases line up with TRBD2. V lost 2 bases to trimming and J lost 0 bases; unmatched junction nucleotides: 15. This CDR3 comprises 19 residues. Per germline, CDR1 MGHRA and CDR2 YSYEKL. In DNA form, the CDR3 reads TGCGCCAGCAGCCAATTCGGCGCGGGAGGTATCCCCAGCTCCTACGAGCAGTACTTC. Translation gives CASSQFGAGGIPSSYEQYF.

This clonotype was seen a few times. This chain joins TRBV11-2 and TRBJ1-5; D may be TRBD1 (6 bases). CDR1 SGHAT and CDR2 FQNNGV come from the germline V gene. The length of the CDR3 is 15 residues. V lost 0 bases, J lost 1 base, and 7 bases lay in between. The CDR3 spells CASSLDTGSNQPQHF. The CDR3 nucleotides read TGTGCCAGCAGCTTAGATACAGGGAGCAATCAGCCCCAGCATTTT. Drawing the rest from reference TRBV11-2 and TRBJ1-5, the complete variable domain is EAGVAQSPRYKIIEKRQSVAFWCNPISGHATLYWYQQILGQGPKLLIQFQNNGVVDDSQLPKDRFSAERLKGVDSTLKIQPAKLEDSAVYLCASSLDTGSNQPQHFGDGTRLSIL.

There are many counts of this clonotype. The CDR3 is CASSYGSGPYNEQFF. For the CDR3, the DNA is TGTGCCAGCAGTTACGGGTCAGGCCCCTACAATGAGCAGTTCTTC. The V call is TRBV6-2 or TRBV6-3, the J call TRBJ2-1; the D is unclear. CDR3 size: 15 residues. The germline V gene has CDR1 MNHEY and CDR2 SVGEGT. V was clipped by 2 bases and J by 2 bases, with 10 bases between them.

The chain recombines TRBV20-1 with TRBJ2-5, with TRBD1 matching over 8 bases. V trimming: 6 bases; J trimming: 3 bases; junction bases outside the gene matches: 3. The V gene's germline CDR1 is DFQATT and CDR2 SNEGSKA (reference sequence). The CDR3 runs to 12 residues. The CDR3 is CSAGTGEETQYF. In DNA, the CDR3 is TGCAGTGCCGGGACAGGTGAAGAGACCCAGTACTTC.

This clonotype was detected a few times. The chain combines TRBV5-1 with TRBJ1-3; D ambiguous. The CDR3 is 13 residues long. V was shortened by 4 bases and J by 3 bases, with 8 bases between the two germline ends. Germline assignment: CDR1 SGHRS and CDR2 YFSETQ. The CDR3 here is CASSIGDGNTIYF. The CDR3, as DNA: TGCGCCAGCAGCATTGGAGATGGAAACACCATATATTTT.

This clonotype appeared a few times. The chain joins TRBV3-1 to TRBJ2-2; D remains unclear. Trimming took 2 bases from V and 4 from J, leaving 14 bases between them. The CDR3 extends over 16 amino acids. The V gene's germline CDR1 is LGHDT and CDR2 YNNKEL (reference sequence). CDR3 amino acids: CASSQFGSPSTGELFF. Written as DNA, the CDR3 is TGTGCCAGCAGCCAATTCGGGTCCCCAAGCACCGGGGAGCTGTTTTTT. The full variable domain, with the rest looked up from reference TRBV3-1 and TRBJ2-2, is DTAVSQTPKYLVTQMGNDKSIKCEQNLGHDTMYWYKQDSKKFLKIMFSYNNKELIINETVPNRFSPKSPDKAHLNLHINSLELGDSAVYFCASSQFGSPSTGELFFGEGSRLTVL.

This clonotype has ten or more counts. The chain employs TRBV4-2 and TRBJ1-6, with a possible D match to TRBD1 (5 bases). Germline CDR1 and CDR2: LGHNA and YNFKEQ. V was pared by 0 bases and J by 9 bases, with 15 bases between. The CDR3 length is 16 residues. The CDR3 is CASSQDRGGGGSPLHF. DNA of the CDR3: TGTGCCAGCAGCCAAGATCGTGGCGGGGGGGGTTCACCCCTCCACTTT.

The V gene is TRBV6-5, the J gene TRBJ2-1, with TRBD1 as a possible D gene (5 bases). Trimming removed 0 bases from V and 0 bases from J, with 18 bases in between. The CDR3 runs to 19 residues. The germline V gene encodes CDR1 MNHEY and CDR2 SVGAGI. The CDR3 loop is CASSYSWQGRVSSYNEQFF. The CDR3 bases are TGTGCCAGCAGTTACTCTTGGCAGGGTAGGGTGAGCTCCTACAATGAGCAGTTCTTC.

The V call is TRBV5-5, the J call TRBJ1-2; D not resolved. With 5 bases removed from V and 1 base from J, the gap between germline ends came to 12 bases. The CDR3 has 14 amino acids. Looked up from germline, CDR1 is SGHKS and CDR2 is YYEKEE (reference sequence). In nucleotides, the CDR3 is TGTGCCAGCAGATTCGGGCAGGATAACTATGGCTACACCTTC. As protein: CASRFGQDNYGYTF.

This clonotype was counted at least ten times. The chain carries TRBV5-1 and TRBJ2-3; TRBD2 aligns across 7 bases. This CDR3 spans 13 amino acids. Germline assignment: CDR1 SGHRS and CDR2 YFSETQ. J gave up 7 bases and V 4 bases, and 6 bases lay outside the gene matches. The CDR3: CASSGEGLNTQYF. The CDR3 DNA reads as TGCGCCAGCAGCGGGGAGGGCCTAAATACGCAGTATTTT.

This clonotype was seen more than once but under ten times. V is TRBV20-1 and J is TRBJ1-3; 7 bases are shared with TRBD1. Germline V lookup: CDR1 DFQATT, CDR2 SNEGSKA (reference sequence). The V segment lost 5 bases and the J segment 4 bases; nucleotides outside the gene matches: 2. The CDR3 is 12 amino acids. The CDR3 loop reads CSAWDSGNTIYF. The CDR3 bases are TGCAGTGCTTGGGACAGCGGAAACACCATATATTTT.

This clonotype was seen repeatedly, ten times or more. The CDR3 nucleotides are TGTGCCAGCACCAAAATGGGGGGATCAGGCACCGGGGAGCTGTTTTTT. Translation gives CASTKMGGSGTGELFF. The chain carries TRBV6-2 or TRBV6-3 and TRBJ2-2, with D perhaps matching TRBD2 (6 bases). Germline assignment: CDR1 MNHEY and CDR2 SVGEGT. V was pared by 7 bases and J by 4 bases, with 19 bases between. CDR3 size: 16 residues.

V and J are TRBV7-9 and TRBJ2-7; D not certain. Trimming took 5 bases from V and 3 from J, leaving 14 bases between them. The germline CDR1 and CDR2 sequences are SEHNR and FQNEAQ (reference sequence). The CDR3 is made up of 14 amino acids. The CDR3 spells CASSPRTGFYEQYF. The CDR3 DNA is TGTGCCAGCAGCCCTAGGACGGGCTTCTACGAGCAGTACTTC.

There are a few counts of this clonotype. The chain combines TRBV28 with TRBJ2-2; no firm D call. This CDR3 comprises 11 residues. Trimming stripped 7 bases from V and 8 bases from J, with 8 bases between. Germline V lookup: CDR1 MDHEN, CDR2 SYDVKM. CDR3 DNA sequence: TGTGCCAGCAAGTTCGGTGGGGAGCTGTTTTTT. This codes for CASKFGGELFF.

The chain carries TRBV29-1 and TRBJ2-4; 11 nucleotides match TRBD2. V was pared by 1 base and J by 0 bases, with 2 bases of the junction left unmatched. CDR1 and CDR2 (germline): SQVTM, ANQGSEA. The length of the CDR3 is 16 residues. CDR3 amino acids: CSVEGLAGLAKNIQYF. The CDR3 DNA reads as TGCAGCGTTGAAGGACTAGCGGGACTAGCCAAAAACATTCAGTACTTC.

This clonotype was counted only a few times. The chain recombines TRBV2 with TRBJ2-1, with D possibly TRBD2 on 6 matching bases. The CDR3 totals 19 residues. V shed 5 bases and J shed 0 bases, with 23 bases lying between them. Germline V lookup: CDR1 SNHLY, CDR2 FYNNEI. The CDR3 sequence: CASSSGLRDPPSSYNEQFF. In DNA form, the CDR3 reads TGTGCCAGCAGTTCTGGACTAAGGGATCCACCGAGCTCCTACAATGAGCAGTTCTTC.

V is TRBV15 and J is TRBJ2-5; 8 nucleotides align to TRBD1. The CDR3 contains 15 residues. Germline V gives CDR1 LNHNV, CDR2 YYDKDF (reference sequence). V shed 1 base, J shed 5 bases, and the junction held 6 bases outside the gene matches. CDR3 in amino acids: CATSRAQGAWETQYF. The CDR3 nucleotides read TGTGCCACCAGCAGAGCGCAGGGGGCGTGGGAGACCCAGTACTTC.

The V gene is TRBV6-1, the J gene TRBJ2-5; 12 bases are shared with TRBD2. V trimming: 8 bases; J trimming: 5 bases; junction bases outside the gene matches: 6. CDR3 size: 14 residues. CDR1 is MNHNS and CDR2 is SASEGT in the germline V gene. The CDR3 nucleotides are TGTGCCAGCCAACTAGCGGGGGGCCGGGAGACCCAGTACTTC. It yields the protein CASQLAGGRETQYF.

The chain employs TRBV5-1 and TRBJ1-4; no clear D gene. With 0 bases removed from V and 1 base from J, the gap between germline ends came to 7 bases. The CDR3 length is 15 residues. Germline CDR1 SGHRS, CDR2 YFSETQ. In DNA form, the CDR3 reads TGCGCCAGCAGCTTGGGGGCCCGAACTAATGAAAAACTGTTTTTT. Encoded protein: CASSLGARTNEKLFF.